This TCR beta chain was identified in a study of cytomegalovirus exposure and HLA in healthy donors. Study-wide findings and caveats: Later analysis found that TCR beta chains associated with HLA were more clonally expanded than other, equally common chains. Reportedly, HLA-A and HLA-B alleles of most subjects were accurately predicted from TCR beta. No immune exposure information besides CMV serostatus was available. Productive rates of about 90% or about 30% were seen for most TCR beta V segments in an earlier analysis.

This clone was recorded only once. The target antigen is unknown. The CDR3 has 14 residues. Germline loops: CDR1 SGHAT, CDR2 FQDESV (reference sequence). V lost 7 bases and J lost 0, with 9 bases in between. A multiplex PCR was run with 60 Vbeta primers and 13 Jbeta primers. Clones were read by immunoSEQ multiplex PCR, and TCRdb kept only the in-frame ones, dropping some. This table has roughly 130,000 clones, roughly 87% appearing once. The sequence was collected from a woman aged 40 to 50 in good health and CMV-seronegative. This rearrangement joins TRBV11-1 to TRBJ2-2, with D unclear. Sequencing used PBMCs. The CDR3, as DNA: TGTGCCAGCAATCCTCTAGCGAACACCGGGGAGCTGTTTTTT. Its translation: CASNPLANTGELFF.